A selection of T cell receptor beta chains follows, all from one sample in a study of cytomegalovirus exposure and HLA in healthy donors. Method: immunoSEQ multiplex PCR; TCRdb's copy keeps in-frame clones and lacks some. Among roughly 200,000 clones listed, roughly 81% were seen once. Sequences were obtained from PBMCs. These receptors were collected from a woman younger than 45 in good health and CMV-seronegative. Each CDR3 is given with its conserved first and last residue. A D gene is named only where the DNA matches it firmly. Clone size is shown for a subset of rows, as once, few, many or a class of expanded clone.

D gene	V gene	J gene	clone size	CDR3 DNA	CDR3 protein
NA	TRBV5-8	TRBJ1-2	NA	TGTGCCAGCAGCGACCGGGTGGCAACAACCTATGGCTACACCTTC	CASSDRVATTYGYTF
NA	TRBV6-4	TRBJ2-2	NA	TGTGCCAGCAGTGACTTCCCCTCGAACACCGGGGAGCTGTTTTTT	CASSDFPSNTGELFF
TRBD1	TRBV7-8	TRBJ1-4	NA	TGTGCCAGCAGCACCAGACAGGGGATAAATGAAAAACTGTTTTTT	CASSTRQGINEKLFF
TRBD2	TRBV5-6	TRBJ2-2	NA	TGTGCCAGCAGCTTTAGGACTAGCGGGAGCCCGAACACCGGGGAGCTGTTTTTT	CASSFRTSGSPNTGELFF
TRBD2	TRBV7-2	TRBJ2-7	NA	TGTGCCAGCAGCTTATTGACTAGCGGGAGGGCCTACGAGCAGTACTTC	CASSLLTSGRAYEQYF
TRBD1	TRBV5-5	TRBJ2-7	NA	TGTGCCAGCAGCGCCCCGGGACAGGGAGTCGAGCAGTACTTC	CASSAPGQGVEQYF
TRBD1	TRBV9	TRBJ2-7	NA	TGTGCCAGCAGCTTCGGACAGGGCTTCTCCTACGAGCAGTACTTC	CASSFGQGFSYEQYF
NA	TRBV18	TRBJ2-1	NA	TGTGCCAGCTCACCACCGCTTACAGGCAGAGATTACAATGAGCAGTTCTTC	CASSPPLTGRDYNEQFF
TRBD2	TRBV4-1	TRBJ2-2	NA	TGCGCCAGCAGTCCCCGGGGTAGCGGGGTGACTACCGGGGAGCTGTTTTTT	CASSPRGSGVTTGELFF
NA	TRBV27	TRBJ2-2	NA	TGTGCCAGCAGTATCGAGACAGGGAACACCGGGGAGCTGTTTTTT	CASSIETGNTGELFF
NA	TRBV5-4	TRBJ2-7	NA	TGTGCCAGCAGCCCATCCTATACTAGCAGATCCTACGAGCAGTACTTC	CASSPSYTSRSYEQYF
NA	TRBV7-2	TRBJ2-7	NA	TGTGCCAGCAGCTTAACCCCTGGCGGCTACGAGCAGTACTTC	CASSLTPGGYEQYF
TRBD1	TRBV6-6	TRBJ1-5	NA	TGTGCCAGCAGCTTCGGGACAGGGGAGGGCAATCAGCCCCAGCATTTT	CASSFGTGEGNQPQHF
TRBD1	TRBV6-6	TRBJ2-4	NA	TGTGCCAGCAAATTACAGGGGGCAATGGGAAACATTCAGTACTTC	CASKLQGAMGNIQYF
TRBD1	TRBV6-5	TRBJ1-5	few	TGTGCCAGCAGACCGGGACAGACTAATCAGCCCCAGCATTTT	CASRPGQTNQPQHF
NA	TRBV4-2	TRBJ2-2	NA	TGTGCCAGCAGCCATACGACAGGATCGAACACCGGGGAGCTGTTTTTT	CASSHTTGSNTGELFF
TRBD2	TRBV7-3	TRBJ2-3	NA	TGTGCCAGCAGCTTCACTAGCGGGGGGGTAGATACGCAGTATTTT	CASSFTSGGVDTQYF
TRBD1	TRBV6-1	TRBJ1-2	NA	TGTGCCAGCAGTCCTACAGGGGGCAACTATGGCTACACCTTC	CASSPTGGNYGYTF
NA	TRBV10-3	TRBJ2-2	NA	TGTGCCATCAGCCCTAACACCGGGGAGCTGTTTTTT	CAISPNTGELFF
TRBD1	TRBV6-5	TRBJ1-1	NA	TGTGCCAGCAGTAATCCGGGACAGGGAAACACTGAAGCTTTCTTT	CASSNPGQGNTEAFF
TRBD2	TRBV10-1	TRBJ2-3	NA	TGCGCCAGCGAGGCCCCAAGAGCGGGAGGGCCGCGGGCAGATACGCAGTATTTT	CASEAPRAGGPRADTQYF
NA	TRBV6-5	TRBJ1-4	once	TGTGCCAGCAGTTACTCATTCGCAGGGGTATATGAAAAACTGTTTTTT	CASSYSFAGVYEKLFF
TRBD1	TRBV5-1	TRBJ1-4	NA	TGCGCCAGCAGCTTGGTAGGGGGCTCAACTAATGAAAAACTGTTTTTT	CASSLVGGSTNEKLFF
NA	TRBV6-5	TRBJ2-7	NA	TGTGCCAGCACCGAACGGACTCTTCCCCCCTACGAGCAGTACTTC	CASTERTLPPYEQYF
TRBD1	TRBV5-6	TRBJ2-7	few	TGTGCCAGCAACAAACCGGGACAGGGCCCCTACGAGCAGTACTTC	CASNKPGQGPYEQYF
NA	TRBV7-9	TRBJ1-2	NA	TGTGCCAGCAGCCGGCCCGACAGCGCTAACTATGGCTACACCTTC	CASSRPDSANYGYTF
TRBD2	TRBV12-5	TRBJ2-3	NA	TGTGCTAGTGGTTTGGCACTAGCGGGAAACACAGATACGCAGTATTTT	CASGLALAGNTDTQYF
TRBD2	TRBV30	TRBJ2-1	NA	TGTGCCTGGAGTACGACCCGGACTAGCTGGTTCTTC	CAWSTTRTSWFF
TRBD2	TRBV9	TRBJ2-3	NA	TGTGCCAGCAGCGTTAGCGGGGGGCGAGGGGATACGCAGTATTTT	CASSVSGGRGDTQYF
NA	TRBV6-1	TRBJ2-1	many	TGTGCCAGCAGTGAGAAGCAAACGGGGGGCGGGAAGTCGGAGTTCTTC	CASSEKQTGGGKSEFF
NA	TRBV2	TRBJ1-4	NA	TGTGCCAGCAGGAGAACCCAGGGGCGTCGAGGGGAAAAACTGTTTTTT	CASRRTQGRRGEKLFF
NA	TRBV18	TRBJ1-2	NA	TGTGCCAGCTCTCTTCAGGAGCACCAGGGTCCCCACTATGGCTACACCTTC	CASSLQEHQGPHYGYTF
NA	TRBV30	TRBJ1-6	NA	TGTGCCTGGCAAAACGGGGCAGGGGCTAATTCACCCCTCCACTTT	CAWQNGAGANSPLHF